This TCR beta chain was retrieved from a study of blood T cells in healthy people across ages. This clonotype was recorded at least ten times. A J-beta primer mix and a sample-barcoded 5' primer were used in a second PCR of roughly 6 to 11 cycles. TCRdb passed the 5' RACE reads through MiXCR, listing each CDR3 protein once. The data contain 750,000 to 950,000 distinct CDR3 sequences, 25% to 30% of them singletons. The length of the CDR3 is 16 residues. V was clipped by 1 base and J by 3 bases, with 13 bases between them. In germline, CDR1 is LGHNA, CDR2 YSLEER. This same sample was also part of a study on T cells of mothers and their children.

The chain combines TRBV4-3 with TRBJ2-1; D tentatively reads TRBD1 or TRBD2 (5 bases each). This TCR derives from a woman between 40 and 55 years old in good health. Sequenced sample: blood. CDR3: CASSQARDRYYNEQFF. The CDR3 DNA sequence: TGCGCCAGCAGCCAAGCCCGGGACCGGTACTACAATGAGCAGTTCTTC.